This T cell receptor (beta chain) was sequenced during a study of blood T cell repertoires in COVID-19. The assay was immunoSEQ multiplex PCR, and TCRdb's table has in-frame clones only and misses some. In the table there are 150,000 to 200,000 clones, approximately 88% of which are singletons. From germline, CDR1 is DFQATT and CDR2 SNEGSKA (reference sequence). The CDR3 covers 17 residues. The germline V and J ends were trimmed by 3 bases and 0 bases, with 17 bases remaining between them. The gene calls are TRBV20-1 and TRBJ1-4; no clear D gene. This receptor was identified in a man aged 40-49 years with acute or convalescent COVID-19. Sequenced material: peripheral blood. CDR3 nucleotide sequence: TGCAGTGCTAGTCAACACATATCTTCTGCAACTAATGAAAAACTGTTTTTT. This encodes CSASQHISSATNEKLFF.